The present T cell receptor (beta chain) was sequenced within a study of cytomegalovirus exposure and HLA in healthy donors. Assay used: immunoSEQ multiplex PCR; TCRdb lists only in-frame clones, some missing. Seen here are some 250,000 clones, around 87% observed once, and the top ten hold 0.95% to 1.5%. This clone was counted a single time. CDR1 is MGHDK, CDR2 SYGVNS, per germline. The CDR3 is made up of 15 amino acids. Trimming pared 8 bases from V and 0 bases from J, leaving 17 bases between. J is TRBJ2-7 and V is TRBV25-1; D might be TRBD2 (7 bases). The sequence was obtained from a woman in her 30s in good health and CMV-seropositive. Sequenced material: PBMCs. CDR3 sequence (DNA): TGTGCCAGCGGAAGGGGGGGACACTACTCCTACGAGCAGTACTTC. Its translation: CASGRGGHYSYEQYF.